The 5 T cell receptor beta chains below were found in one sample sequenced in a study of cytomegalovirus exposure and HLA in healthy donors. This PCR relied on a set of 60 Vbeta primers and 13 Jbeta primers. The repertoire was sequenced with immunoSEQ multiplex PCR; TCRdb's copy has only in-frame clones and lacks some. The sample has 75,000 to 100,000 clones; about 80% are singletons. Sequenced input: PBMCs. The receptors derive from a man between 25 and 39 years old in good health and CMV-seronegative.

The rearrangement uses TRBV9 and TRBJ2-3; D remains unclear. Germline V lookup: CDR1 SGDLS, CDR2 YYNGEE. Trimming took 1 base from V and 0 from J, leaving 9 bases between them. This CDR3 has 15 amino acids. DNA of the CDR3: TGTGCCAGCAGCGTATTCGCAGATAGCACAGATACGCAGTATTTT. Protein product: CASSVFADSTDTQYF.

The gene calls are TRBV6-5 and TRBJ2-7; 9 bases are shared with TRBD1. Per germline, CDR1 MNHEY and CDR2 SVGAGI. J lost 1 base, V lost 4 bases, and 8 bases had no gene match. CDR3 length: 16 amino acids. The CDR3 DNA reads as TGTGCCAGCAGTTTCCCGCGACAGGGGGTATCCTACGAGCAGTACTTC. Translated, it gives CASSFPRQGVSYEQYF.

The chain uses TRBV6-5 and TRBJ1-1, with 9 positions matching TRBD1. Germline loops: CDR1 MNHEY, CDR2 SVGAGI. The CDR3 is 14 residues long. V lost 6 bases, J lost 6 bases, and 8 bases stayed unmatched. The CDR3 DNA sequence: TGTGCCAGCAGCCTACAGGGGGCAGGGTCTGAAGCTTTCTTT. Translation gives CASSLQGAGSEAFF.

CDR3 loop: CASSLVRGYEQYF. Here the CDR3 DNA reads TGTGCCAGCAGCTTAGTTCGAGGATACGAGCAGTACTTC. The chain has TRBV7-2 and TRBJ2-7, with D uncertain. The CDR3 runs to 13 residues. With 1 base removed from V and 4 bases from J, the gap between germline ends came to 8 bases. CDR1 is SGHTA and CDR2 is FQGNSA in the germline V gene.

The rearrangement joins TRBV10-1 to TRBJ2-3; TRBD2 agrees at 7 bases. The CDR3 length is 17 residues. V lost 2 bases and J lost 0; bases outside the gene matches: 8. Germline V lookup: CDR1 WNHNN, CDR2 SYGVQD (reference sequence). The DNA of the CDR3 is TGCGCCAGCAGTGAGGAAGGGAGCGGGGCAAGCACAGATACGCAGTATTTT. Encoded protein: CASSEEGSGASTDTQYF.